Below, 17 T cell receptor beta chains from the same sample are listed, as sequenced in a study of human T cells and chemical hapten exposure. TCRdb ran MiXCR on the RACE reads and lists one entry per CDR3 protein. The data hold about 90,000 distinct CDR3 sequences, with 8.5% observed a single time. The time point here: pre-sensitization, week 0. Treatment given: therapeutic diphenylcyclopropenone sensitization with weekly scalp DPC. Sample: whole blood, taken in connection with sensitization to the hapten diphenylcyclopropenone (DPC). The receptors stem from a man in his forties with alopecia areata. Some clones in this sample may be carry-over from other donors' samples.

This sequence joins TRBV5-4 and TRBJ2-7; D perhaps matches TRBD1 (10 bases). V shed 3 bases and J shed 3 bases, with 22 bases lying between them. Germline V CDR1 and CDR2: SGHNT, YYREEE (reference sequence). The CDR3 totals 17 residues. In DNA, the CDR3 is TGTGCCAGCAGCTCGATGGCGGGGGGGACAGGGGACTACGAGCAGTACTTC. Translation gives CASSSMAGGTGDYEQYF.

This clonotype occurred a few times. The chain recombines TRBV27 with TRBJ2-5; D perhaps matches TRBD2 (5 bases). CDR1 and CDR2 (germline): MNHEY, SMNVEV (reference sequence). The CDR3 loop spans 15 amino acids. Trimming removed 6 bases from V and 5 bases from J, with 19 bases in between. DNA for the CDR3: TGTGCCAGCAGCCTAAACGGGCTGCCGGGGGAGACCCAGTACTTC. Its translation is CASSLNGLPGETQYF.

This clonotype occurred a few times. V usage is TRBV5-1 and J usage is TRBJ2-3, with 7 positions matching TRBD1. CDR3 length equals 13 residues. Looked up from germline, CDR1 is SGHRS and CDR2 is YFSETQ. V was clipped by 2 bases and J by 9 bases; unmatched bases: 6. The CDR3 loop is CASSLGQAGTQYF. In DNA, the CDR3 is TGCGCCAGCAGCTTAGGACAGGCAGGCACGCAGTATTTT.

This clonotype was seen a few times. The chain links TRBV7-2 to TRBJ2-7; 8 bases agree with TRBD2. V dropped 5 bases and J dropped 2; count of bases not matched to a gene: 8. Germline CDR1 reads SGHTA; CDR2 reads FQGNSA. There are 15 residues in the CDR3. Here the CDR3 reads CASSVTSGFPYEQYF. CDR3 nucleotide sequence: TGTGCCAGCAGCGTTACTAGCGGCTTCCCCTACGAGCAGTACTTC.

This clonotype was counted a few times. The chain combines TRBV30 with TRBJ2-7; 9 nucleotides align to TRBD1. Per germline, CDR1 GTSNPN and CDR2 SVGIG (reference sequence). J was trimmed by 7 bases and V by 1 base; bases with no gene match: 8. The CDR3 has 14 amino acids. CDR3 sequence reads: CAWSAGTGNQEQYF. As DNA, the CDR3 is TGTGCCTGGAGTGCCGGGACAGGGAACCAAGAGCAGTACTTC.

This clonotype was seen more than once but under ten times. The rearrangement uses TRBV7-6 and TRBJ1-4; 7 bases map to TRBD1. The CDR3 runs to 16 residues. J gave up 0 bases and V 5 bases, and 6 bases lay outside the gene matches. Germline CDR1 is SGHVS and CDR2 is FNYEAQ. This chain's CDR3 is CASSRDRVATNEKLFF. The DNA of the CDR3 is TGTGCCAGCAGCCGAGACAGGGTTGCAACTAATGAAAAACTGTTTTTT.

The table lists this clonotype with many counts. The chain uses TRBV24-1 and TRBJ2-1; D is possibly TRBD2 (6 bases). Per the germline V gene, CDR1 is KGHDR and CDR2 is SFDVKD. Trimming cost V 5 bases and J 10 bases, with 14 bases left between them. The CDR3 loop spans 13 amino acids. Here the CDR3 reads CATSVGGSWEQFF. CDR3 DNA sequence: TGTGCCACCAGTGTCGGGGGTTCTTGGGAGCAGTTCTTC.

The J gene is TRBJ2-7, the V gene TRBV7-2; 10 nucleotides match TRBD1. Germline V lookup: CDR1 SGHTA, CDR2 FQGNSA. This CDR3 is built from 14 residues. After removal of 3 bases from V and 2 bases from J, the junction contained 1 base not matched to a gene. CDR3 in amino acids: CASSLGTGAYEQYF. The CDR3 region has the DNA TGTGCCAGCAGCTTGGGGACAGGGGCCTACGAGCAGTACTTC.

V usage is TRBV29-1 and J usage is TRBJ2-5, with D possibly matching TRBD2 (6 bases). V gave up 4 bases and J gave up 5 bases, with 8 bases separating them. CDR1 is SQVTM, CDR2 ANQGSEA, per germline. This CDR3 is built from 11 residues. Written as DNA, the CDR3 is TGCAGCGTTGGTGGGAGGGAGACCCAGTACTTC. This sequence encodes CSVGGRETQYF.

In its sample, this clonotype was seen many times. The V call is TRBV24-1, the J call TRBJ1-5; D gene uncertain. The length of the CDR3 is 14 residues. Germline V gives CDR1 KGHDR, CDR2 SFDVKD. V lost 0 bases to trimming and J lost 4 bases, with 6 bases between them. The CDR3 is CATSDLSQNQPQHF. For the CDR3, the DNA is TGTGCCACCAGTGATTTGTCACAGAATCAGCCCCAGCATTTT.

The chain uses TRBV6-5 and TRBJ2-3; 7 bases map to TRBD1. Germline V gene lookup returns CDR1 MNHEY and CDR2 SVGAGI. Germline trimming cut 5 bases from V and 2 bases from J; bases unmatched to any gene: 4. This CDR3 has 14 amino acids. The chain's CDR3 is CASSPTGHTDTQYF. The CDR3 bases are TGTGCCAGCAGTCCGACAGGGCACACAGATACGCAGTATTTT.

This clonotype was seen only a few times. The chain joins TRBV12-3 or TRBV12-4 to TRBJ1-2, with D possibly matching TRBD1 (6 bases). The germline V and J ends were trimmed by 5 bases and 4 bases, with 11 bases remaining between them. CDR3 length equals 13 residues. The CDR3 region is CASSNRARYGYTF. The CDR3 bases are TGTGCCAGCAGTAACAGGGCTCGCTATGGCTACACCTTC.

V and J are TRBV30 and TRBJ2-3, with D possibly being TRBD2 (5 bases). Germline CDR1 reads GTSNPN; CDR2 reads SVGIG (reference sequence). The CDR3 length is 12 residues. V was clipped by 4 bases and J by 6 bases, with 11 bases between them. CDR3 region: CAWTGSSDTQYF. CDR3 DNA sequence: TGTGCCTGGACGGGGAGTTCGGATACGCAGTATTTT.

This clonotype was seen repeatedly, ten times or more. This chain connects TRBV6-2 or TRBV6-3 to TRBJ2-7; D call uncertain. CDR3 length: 12 amino acids. The germline V gene has CDR1 MNHEY and CDR2 SVGEGT. Between the trimmed V and J ends, which lost 8 bases and 9 bases, there was a span of 17 bases. The CDR3, as DNA: TGTGCCAGCTCCATTAAGACACCTGGGCAGTACGTC. It specifies CASSIKTPGQYV.

This clonotype was observed a few times. The chain is built from TRBV19 and TRBJ1-2; D ambiguous. CDR1 and CDR2 from the germline V gene are LNHDA and SQIVND (reference sequence). Trimming removed 6 bases from V and 8 bases from J, with 10 bases in between. This CDR3 comprises 11 residues. CDR3 sequence: CASRESGGYTF. CDR3 nucleotide sequence: TGTGCCAGTAGAGAATCGGGCGGCTACACCTTC.

This chain uses TRBV3-1 with TRBJ2-1; D not resolved. The CDR3 is 14 amino acids. Looked up from germline, CDR1 is LGHDT and CDR2 is YNNKEL (reference sequence). V shed 1 base and J shed 7 bases, with 11 bases lying between them. The CDR3 loop reads CASSQGSLGNEQFF. The DNA of the CDR3 is TGTGCCAGCAGCCAAGGGTCTCTAGGAAATGAGCAGTTCTTC.

The chain links TRBV20-1 to TRBJ1-5; TRBD1 is a possible D gene (6 bases). The length of the CDR3 is 16 residues. V was trimmed by 3 bases and J by 0 bases, leaving 15 bases between them. Germline CDR1 DFQATT, CDR2 SNEGSKA (reference sequence). In DNA, the CDR3 is TGCAGTGCTAGGAAGCCCGGGGGCTATAGCAATCAGCCCCAGCATTTT. Translating it yields CSARKPGGYSNQPQHF.